Below, one TCR beta chain is given with its context. What it binds is not known. The data derive from a study of graft-versus-host responses after intestinal transplantation. Profiled with immunoSEQ multiplex PCR; TCRdb holds only in-frame clones, not every one. Of 60,000 to 65,000 clones in the sample, 85% to 95% were seen once. The CDR3 loop spans 15 amino acids. In germline, CDR1 is MDHEN, CDR2 SYDVKM. V gave up 3 bases and J gave up 0 bases; unmatched junction bases: 3. The sample in question was unstimulated CD8+ T cells sorted from spleen or lymph node cells, obtained before transplant. The V gene is TRBV28, the J gene TRBJ2-7; 9 nucleotides match TRBD1. The receptor was derived from a human donor who was the organ donor for an intestinal transplant. This chain's CDR3 is CASSFPGQGSYEQYF. The CDR3 DNA reads as TGTGCCAGCAGTTTCCCGGGACAGGGCTCCTACGAGCAGTACTTC.